Below are 19 T cell receptor beta chains sequenced from a single sample in a study of identical twins. TCRdb re-called the 5' RACE reads with MiXCR, one entry per CDR3 protein. Of fewer than 450,000 distinct CDR3 sequences listed, around 9% are singletons. Sequenced input: naive T cells sorted from blood. These receptors were obtained from a woman between 50 and 59 years old in good health.

This clonotype has just a few counts. The J gene is TRBJ1-2, the V gene TRBV12-3 or TRBV12-4; 8 nucleotides match TRBD1. With V trimmed by 5 bases and J by 3 bases, 8 bases remained unmatched. The CDR3 is made up of 15 amino acids. This chain's CDR3 is CASSPTGGGDYGYTF. The CDR3 nucleotides are TGTGCCAGCAGTCCAACAGGGGGGGGAGACTATGGCTACACCTTC.

The table lists this clonotype with many counts. The CDR3 loop reads CASSPRLNYNEQFF. The CDR3, as DNA: TGTGCCAGCAGCCCACGACTAAATTACAATGAGCAGTTCTTC. The V call is TRBV11-1, the J call TRBJ2-1; weak D call: TRBD2 (5 bases). Germline V gene sequence: CDR1 SGHAT, CDR2 FQDESV (reference sequence). The CDR3 spans 14 residues. V shed 5 bases and J shed 4 bases, with 12 bases lying between them.

In this sample, this clonotype turned up a few times. This chain connects TRBV7-8 to TRBJ1-1, with a tentative D call TRBD1 (5 bases). The ends were cut back, 1 base at V and 6 bases at J, with 15 bases in the middle. Per germline, CDR1 SGHVS and CDR2 FQNEAQ. The CDR3 has 15 amino acids. CDR3 region: CASSLVRGGFPEAFF. CDR3 nucleotide sequence: TGTGCCAGCAGCTTAGTTAGGGGCGGTTTTCCTGAAGCTTTCTTT.

In its sample, this clonotype was seen a few times. The DNA of the CDR3 is TGTGCCAGCAGTGGTCGGGACAGGACCGAAGCTTTCTTT. Protein: CASSGRDRTEAFF. The chain carries TRBV28 and TRBJ1-1; 8 bases are a match to TRBD1. Germline CDR1 and CDR2: MDHEN and SYDVKM. This CDR3 is 13 amino acids long. V dropped 5 bases and J dropped 8; count of bases not matched to a gene: 7.

This clonotype came up many times. The chain has TRBV27 and TRBJ2-7; 7 nucleotides match TRBD1. Trimming cost V 6 bases and J 4 bases; bases outside gene matches: 9. The V gene's germline CDR1 is MNHEY and CDR2 SMNVEV (reference sequence). This CDR3 contains 14 residues. CDR3 bases: TGTGCCAGCAGAACAGGGGTACCGGGGTACGAGCAGTACTTC. Protein product: CASRTGVPGYEQYF.

This clonotype was observed once. A much larger clone lies one base from this, so it may be a read error. This chain joins TRBV11-2 and TRBJ1-4, with D possibly TRBD1 on 5 matching bases. Between the trimmed V and J ends, which lost 3 bases and 8 bases, there was a span of 22 bases. The CDR3 sequence is 17 residues long. Germline-derived CDR1 and CDR2 are SGHAT and FQNNGV. CDR3 sequence reads: CASSFRVDGGSREKLFF. The DNA for the CDR3 is TGTGCCAGCAGCTTCAGGGTGGACGGGGGATCTCGGGAAAAACTGTTTTTT.

With respect to this clonotype: Possible read error: a much larger clone is one base away. This chain links TRBV24-1 with TRBJ2-5, with D perhaps matching TRBD1 (6 bases). The CDR3 is 16 amino acids. Trimming left V 4 bases short and J 4 bases short, with 18 bases between. CDR1 and CDR2 from the germline V gene are KGHDR and SFDVKD. CDR3 amino acids: CATSEPIGGRGETQYF. The CDR3 region has the DNA TGTGCCACCAGTGAACCGATAGGGGGACGAGGAGAGACCCAGTACTTC.

This clonotype was observed a few times. The rearrangement links TRBV27 to TRBJ2-7; D gene ambiguous. The CDR3 is 12 residues long. Deletions cut 5 bases from V and 6 bases from J, with 11 bases between. The germline V gene has CDR1 MNHEY and CDR2 SMNVEV (reference sequence). DNA for the CDR3: TGTGCCAGCAGTCCGATACTCCCCGAGCAGTACTTC. It codes for CASSPILPEQYF.

V usage is TRBV12-3 or TRBV12-4 and J usage is TRBJ1-2; D is uncertain. The CDR3 has 12 residues. V lost 0 bases and J lost 8, with 7 bases in between. This CDR3 is CASSLARDGYTF. The CDR3 bases are TGTGCCAGCAGTTTAGCCAGAGACGGCTACACCTTC.

CDR3 in DNA: TGTGCCAGCAGTCAGACGGCAGGATTCAATGAGCAGTTCTTC. This codes for CASSQTAGFNEQFF. The genes are TRBV3-1 and TRBJ2-1, with D uncertain. Per the germline V gene, CDR1 is LGHDT and CDR2 is YNNKEL (reference sequence). V lost 6 bases and J lost 6, with 15 bases in between. The CDR3 totals 14 residues.

As DNA, the CDR3 is TGCGCCAGCAGGAGGACGATCACAGATACGCAGTATTTT. This gives the protein CASRRTITDTQYF. The chain is built from TRBV5-1 and TRBJ2-3; no firm D call. With 5 bases removed from V and 2 bases from J, the gap between germline ends came to 9 bases. This CDR3 has 13 residues. Germline assignment: CDR1 SGHRS and CDR2 YFSETQ.

This clonotype came up a few times. The V call is TRBV11-2, the J call TRBJ2-1; D is ambiguous. From germline, CDR1 is SGHAT and CDR2 FQNNGV. The CDR3 consists of 17 residues. The V end was cut by 5 bases, the J end by 0 bases, with 17 bases between. CDR3 residues: CASSPRLTESSYNEQFF. CDR3 DNA: TGTGCCAGCAGCCCCCGATTAACTGAAAGCTCCTACAATGAGCAGTTCTTC.

The chain joins TRBV9 to TRBJ2-2; D is ambiguous. Per germline, CDR1 SGDLS and CDR2 YYNGEE. Deletions cut 0 bases from V and 1 base from J, with 7 bases between. The CDR3 sequence is 15 residues long. CDR3 sequence: CASSVEAENTGELFF. The CDR3 DNA reads TGTGCCAGCAGCGTAGAGGCAGAGAACACCGGGGAGCTGTTTTTT.

This clonotype was counted ten times or more. The chain uses TRBV29-1 and TRBJ2-1; D possibly corresponds to TRBD2 (6 bases). Germline CDR1 reads SQVTM; CDR2 reads ANQGSEA. V shed 0 bases and J shed 0 bases, with 9 bases lying between them. The CDR3 covers 15 residues. CDR3 in amino acids: CSVEDAGYSYNEQFF. The CDR3 nucleotides read TGCAGCGTTGAAGACGCGGGATACTCCTACAATGAGCAGTTCTTC.

The chain is built from TRBV19 and TRBJ1-1; tentatively, D is TRBD1 (5 bases). This CDR3 contains 13 residues. CDR1 and CDR2 from the germline V gene are LNHDA and SQIVND (reference sequence). V was trimmed by 7 bases and J by 9 bases, leaving 18 bases between them. CDR3 DNA: TGTGCCAGTAATCAACGAGGGGTGGAAAAAGCTTTCTTT. Encoded protein: CASNQRGVEKAFF.

The rearrangement joins TRBV13 to TRBJ2-7; D call uncertain. The V gene lost 5 bases and the J gene lost 5 bases, with 19 bases spanning the gap. Germline values: CDR1 PRHDT, CDR2 FYEKMQ (reference sequence). This CDR3 is 15 amino acids long. The CDR3 DNA reads as TGTGCCAGCAGCATCTCAGGATTAGGGATCGACGAGCAGTACTTC. Translating it yields CASSISGLGIDEQYF.

The CDR3 nucleotides read TGCAGTGCCGAATCGGGGTCCTCTGGAAACACCATATATTTT. Its translation is CSAESGSSGNTIYF. This chain connects TRBV20-1 to TRBJ1-3; D gene uncertain. The CDR3 spans 14 residues. The V end was cut by 6 bases, the J end by 0 bases, with 12 bases between. Germline values: CDR1 DFQATT, CDR2 SNEGSKA (reference sequence).

This clonotype has a handful of counts. The chain recombines TRBV10-3 with TRBJ1-3; D uncertain. The CDR3 length is 12 residues. CDR1 is ENHRY, CDR2 SYGVKD, per germline. V dropped 8 bases and J dropped 4 bases, with 9 bases sitting between them. The CDR3 DNA reads TGTGCCATCTGGACGGGCGGAAACACCATATATTTT. It specifies CAIWTGGNTIYF.

The CDR3 protein is CSVAADHGYTF. The CDR3 bases are TGCAGCGTTGCAGCCGACCATGGCTACACCTTC. This sequence joins TRBV29-1 and TRBJ1-2; D uncertain. Trimming stripped 4 bases from V and 6 bases from J, with 9 bases between. The CDR3 covers 11 residues. Per germline, CDR1 SQVTM and CDR2 ANQGSEA. Full variable domain (outside the CDR3, taken from reference TRBV29-1 and TRBJ1-2): SAVISQKPSRDICQRGTSLTIQCQVDSQVTMMFWYRQQPGQSLTLIATANQGSEATYESGFVIDKFPISRPNLTFSTLTVSNMSPEDSSIYLCSVAADHGYTFGSGTRLTVV.